This T cell receptor beta chain was sequenced for a study of human T cells and chemical hapten exposure. At the level of the study: Skin on the upper inner arm, roughly 2 cm by roughly 2 cm in size, was sensitized with 2% DPC. The study patch tested 0.01% DPC on the upper back and read results at 6 days. Study-wide results and caveats: Healthy people's immune response may differ from that of the donors, who had alopecia.

A remark on this clonotype: What it binds is not known.

The V end was cut by 7 bases, the J end by 4 bases, with 16 bases between. The CDR3 totals 13 residues. Germline lookup yields CDR1 SQVTM and CDR2 ANQGSEA. Stated time point: pre-sensitization, week 0. Treatment meaning: therapeutic diphenylcyclopropenone sensitization with weekly scalp DPC. Total RNA extraction was carried out from unfractionated whole blood. TCRdb processed the RACE reads anew with MiXCR; each CDR3 protein has one entry. Altogether about 80,000 distinct CDR3 sequences are present, around 15% being singletons, with the ten largest covering approximately 4.5%. The origin of this receptor is a woman in her fifties or sixties with alopecia areata. Some clones in this sample may be carry-over from other donors' samples. The chain joins TRBV29-1 to TRBJ1-1; TRBD1 might be the D (5 bases). The sample here was whole blood, taken in connection with sensitization to the hapten diphenylcyclopropenone (DPC). CDR3: CSAARGEGTEAFF. CDR3 nucleotide sequence: TGCAGCGCCGCCCGGGGGGAAGGCACTGAAGCTTTCTTT.